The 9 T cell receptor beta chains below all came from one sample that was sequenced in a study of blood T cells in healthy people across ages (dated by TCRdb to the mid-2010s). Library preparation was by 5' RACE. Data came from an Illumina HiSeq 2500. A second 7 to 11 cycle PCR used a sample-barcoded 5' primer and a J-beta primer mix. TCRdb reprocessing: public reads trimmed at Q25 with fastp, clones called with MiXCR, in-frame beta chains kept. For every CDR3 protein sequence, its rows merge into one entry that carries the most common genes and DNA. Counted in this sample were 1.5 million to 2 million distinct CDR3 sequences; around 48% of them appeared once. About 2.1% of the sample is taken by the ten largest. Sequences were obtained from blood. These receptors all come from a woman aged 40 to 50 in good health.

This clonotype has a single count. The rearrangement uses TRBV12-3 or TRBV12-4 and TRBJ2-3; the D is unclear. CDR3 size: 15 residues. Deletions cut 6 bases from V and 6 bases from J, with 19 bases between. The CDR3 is CASSNGRMGLDTQYF. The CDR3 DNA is TGTGCCAGCAGCAACGGCAGAATGGGATTGGATACGCAGTATTTT.

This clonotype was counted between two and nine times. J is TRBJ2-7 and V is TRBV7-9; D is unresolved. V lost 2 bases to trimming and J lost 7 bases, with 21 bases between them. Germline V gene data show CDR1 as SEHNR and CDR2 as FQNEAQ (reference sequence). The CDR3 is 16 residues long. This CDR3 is CASSLWAGQSLGEQYF. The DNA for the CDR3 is TGTGCCAGCAGCTTATGGGCAGGCCAATCTTTGGGGGAGCAGTACTTC.

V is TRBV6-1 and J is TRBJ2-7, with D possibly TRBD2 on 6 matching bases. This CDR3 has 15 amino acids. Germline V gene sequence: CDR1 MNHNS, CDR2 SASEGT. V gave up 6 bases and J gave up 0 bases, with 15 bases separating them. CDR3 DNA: TGTGCCAGCAGAACGGGGGATCCCAGCTCCTACGAGCAGTACTTC. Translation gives CASRTGDPSSYEQYF.

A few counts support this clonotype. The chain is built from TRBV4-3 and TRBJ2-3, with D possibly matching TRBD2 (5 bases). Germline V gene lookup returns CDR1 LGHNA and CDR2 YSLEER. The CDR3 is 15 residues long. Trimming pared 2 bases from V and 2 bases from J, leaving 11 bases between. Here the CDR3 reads CASSQLSETTDTQYF. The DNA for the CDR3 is TGCGCCAGCAGCCAACTTAGCGAGACCACAGATACGCAGTATTTT.

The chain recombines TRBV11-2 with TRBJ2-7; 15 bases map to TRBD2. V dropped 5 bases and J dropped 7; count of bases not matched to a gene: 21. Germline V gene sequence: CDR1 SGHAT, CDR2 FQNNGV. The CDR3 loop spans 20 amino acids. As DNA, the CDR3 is TGTGCCAGCAGCATCCAAAAGGGACTAGCGGGGGGCCCCACGGTTGGAGAGCAGTACTTC. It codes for CASSIQKGLAGGPTVGEQYF.

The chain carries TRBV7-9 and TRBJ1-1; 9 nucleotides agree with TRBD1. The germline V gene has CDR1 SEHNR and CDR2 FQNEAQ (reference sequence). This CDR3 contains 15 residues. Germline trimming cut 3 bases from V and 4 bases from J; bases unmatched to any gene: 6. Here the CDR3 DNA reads TGTGCCAGCAGCTTGGACAGGGGTCGCGGCACTGAAGCTTTCTTT. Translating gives CASSLDRGRGTEAFF.

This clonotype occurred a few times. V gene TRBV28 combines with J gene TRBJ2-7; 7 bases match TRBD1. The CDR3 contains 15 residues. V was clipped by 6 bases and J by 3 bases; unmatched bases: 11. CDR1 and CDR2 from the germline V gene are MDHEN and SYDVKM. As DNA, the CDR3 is TGTGCCAGCAGCCCCAGGGGGAGCGGAAACTACGAGCAGTACTTC. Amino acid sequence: CASSPRGSGNYEQYF.

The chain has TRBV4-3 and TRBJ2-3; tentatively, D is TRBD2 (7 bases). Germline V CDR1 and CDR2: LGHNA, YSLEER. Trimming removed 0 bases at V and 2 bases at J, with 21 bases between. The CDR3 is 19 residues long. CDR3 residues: CASSQDITPAGAFTDTQYF. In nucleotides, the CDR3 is TGCGCCAGCAGCCAAGATATCACCCCGGCGGGGGCCTTCACAGATACGCAGTATTTT.

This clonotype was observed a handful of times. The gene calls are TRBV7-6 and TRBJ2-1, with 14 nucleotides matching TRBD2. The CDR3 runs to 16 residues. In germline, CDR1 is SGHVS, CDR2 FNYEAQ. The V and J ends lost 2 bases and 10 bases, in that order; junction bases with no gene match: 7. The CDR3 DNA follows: TGTGCCAGCAGCTTATTGACTAGCGGGGGGGTAGGGGAGCAGTTCTTC. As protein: CASSLLTSGGVGEQFF.